Each of the 27 T cell receptor beta chains below was sequenced from the same sample in a study of cytomegalovirus exposure and HLA in healthy donors. Researchers ran the PCR with 60 Vbeta and 13 Jbeta primers. Produced via immunoSEQ multiplex PCR; TCRdb's table is partial and in-frame only. This table has 150,000 to 200,000 clones, 60% to 80% appearing once. The material sequenced was PBMCs. All receptors come from a woman aged 50 to 60 in good health and CMV-seropositive.

V is TRBV7-2 and J is TRBJ2-3, with D possibly TRBD2 on 7 matching bases. V lost 6 bases and J 0 bases, leaving 16 bases between the germline ends. CDR1 is SGHTA, CDR2 FQGNSA, per germline. This CDR3 has 16 residues. This CDR3 is CASRIPGGPSTDTQYF. The CDR3 nucleotides read TGTGCCAGCAGGATACCCGGGGGGCCTAGCACAGATACGCAGTATTTT.

The V and J genes are TRBV10-3 and TRBJ1-4; D uncertain. CDR1 is ENHRY and CDR2 is SYGVKD in the germline V gene. V dropped 0 bases and J dropped 8 bases, with 13 bases sitting between them. CDR3 size: 15 residues. CDR3 sequence (DNA): TGTGCCATCAGTGAGTCGTGGCAGCGAGAGGAAAAACTGTTTTTT. Protein product: CAISESWQREEKLFF.

The chain is built from TRBV9 and TRBJ2-7; possibly TRBD2 for D (6 bases). The CDR3 consists of 14 residues. The germline V and J ends were trimmed by 7 bases and 4 bases, with 18 bases remaining between them. Germline V gene lookup returns CDR1 SGDLS and CDR2 YYNGEE. This chain's CDR3 is CASSAGRIPYEQYF. In DNA form, the CDR3 reads TGTGCCAGCTCAGCCGGGAGAATCCCTTACGAGCAGTACTTC.

This clone has a handful of counts. V usage is TRBV2 and J usage is TRBJ2-5; the D gene is possibly TRBD1 (6 bases). CDR1 and CDR2 from the germline V gene are SNHLY and FYNNEI. The V end was cut by 6 bases, the J end by 7 bases, with 12 bases between. The CDR3 is made up of 12 amino acids. The CDR3 reads CASSDRWGTQYF. For the CDR3, the DNA is TGTGCCAGCAGCGACAGGTGGGGGACCCAGTACTTC.

The chain employs TRBV18 and TRBJ2-3; 8 positions agree with TRBD1. The CDR3 is 15 residues long. V shed 2 bases, J shed 2 bases, and the junction held 3 bases outside the gene matches. Germline-derived CDR1 and CDR2 are KGHSH and LQKENI. CDR3 sequence (DNA): TGTGCCAGCTCACCAAGGGACAGGTTCACAGATACGCAGTATTTT. Its translation is CASSPRDRFTDTQYF.

This chain connects TRBV5-6 to TRBJ1-4, with a tentative D call TRBD1 (5 bases). The V and J ends lost 1 base and 11 bases respectively, with 6 bases between them. Germline CDR1 and CDR2: SGHDT and YYEEEE. The CDR3 is 11 residues long. The CDR3 sequence is CASSLRGKLFF. DNA for the CDR3: TGTGCCAGCAGCTTGCGGGGGAAACTGTTTTTT.

CDR3 DNA: TGCGCCAGCAGCCAAGGAACTAGCGGGGACATTCAGTACTTC. Translation gives CASSQGTSGDIQYF. The chain is built from TRBV4-3 and TRBJ2-4; 10 bases map to TRBD2. The CDR3 spans 14 residues. Germline CDR1 is LGHNA and CDR2 is YSLEER. Trimming took 1 base from V and 8 from J; bases not matched to a gene: 2.

The V call is TRBV7-9, the J call TRBJ1-5; D is perhaps TRBD1 (5 bases). V was cut by 5 bases and J by 4 bases, with 9 bases left in between. Germline V gene sequence: CDR1 SEHNR, CDR2 FQNEAQ (reference sequence). CDR3 size: 13 residues. The CDR3: CASSAQGNQPQHF. In nucleotides, the CDR3 is TGTGCCAGCAGCGCCCAGGGAAATCAGCCCCAGCATTTT.

This clone was recorded only once. The chain combines TRBV5-5 with TRBJ1-6; TRBD1 matches 8 bases. V gave up 4 bases and J gave up 10 bases; unmatched junction bases: 7. The germline gives CDR1 SGHKS, CDR2 YYEKEE (reference sequence). The CDR3 loop spans 14 amino acids. In DNA, the CDR3 is TGTGCCAGCAGCGACGGACAGGGCGGCTCACCCCTCCACTTT. Amino acids: CASSDGQGGSPLHF. The complete variable domain, with remaining parts taken from reference TRBV5-5 and TRBJ1-6, reads DAGVTQSPTHLIKTRGQQVTLRCSPISGHKSVSWYQQVLGQGPQFIFQYYEKEERGRGNFPDRFSARQFPNYSSELNVNALLLGDSALYLCASSDGQGGSPLHFGNGTRLTVT.

This chain joins TRBV5-1 and TRBJ2-2; TRBD1 matches 8 bases. The germline CDR1 and CDR2 sequences are SGHRS and YFSETQ. This CDR3 is 17 amino acids long. V gave up 4 bases and J gave up 2 bases; unmatched junction bases: 10. The DNA of the CDR3 is TGCGCCAGCAGCCCACAGGGGGTCGGGAGAAACACCGGGGAGCTGTTTTTT. The encoded protein is CASSPQGVGRNTGELFF.

The chain uses TRBV6-5 and TRBJ2-4, with 8 bases lining up with TRBD1. CDR3 length: 16 amino acids. Germline V gene data show CDR1 as MNHEY and CDR2 as SVGAGI. Trimming cost V 0 bases and J 3 bases; bases outside gene matches: 4. As DNA, the CDR3 is TGTGCCAGCAGTTACTCTCCGACAGGGGTCAAAAACATTCAGTACTTC. Amino acid sequence: CASSYSPTGVKNIQYF.

The CDR3 here is CASSPDRGAGNTIYF. The CDR3 DNA is TGTGCCAGCAGCCCGGACAGGGGAGCTGGAAACACCATATATTTT. The chain joins TRBV11-3 to TRBJ1-3; TRBD1 matches 9 bases. The germline V gene encodes CDR1 SGHNT and CDR2 YENEEA. With V trimmed by 5 bases and J by 2 bases, 4 bases remained unmatched. The CDR3 has 15 residues.

The chain couples TRBV15 to TRBJ2-5; TRBD1 matches 11 bases. V dropped 6 bases and J dropped 0; count of bases not matched to a gene: 3. The CDR3 covers 15 residues. The germline gives CDR1 LNHNV, CDR2 YYDKDF (reference sequence). The CDR3 is CATRRDRGYQETQYF. The DNA for the CDR3 is TGTGCCACCAGGAGGGACAGGGGGTACCAAGAGACCCAGTACTTC. Full variable domain (missing parts from reference TRBV15 and TRBJ2-5): DAMVIQNPRYQVTQFGKPVTLSCSQTLNHNVMYWYQQKSSQAPKLLFHYYDKDFNNEADTPDNFQSRRPNTSFCFLDIRSPGLGDTAMYLCATRRDRGYQETQYFGPGTRLLVL.

The chain carries TRBV7-2 and TRBJ2-3; 12 bases fit TRBD2. With V trimmed by 3 bases and J by 6 bases, 13 bases remained unmatched. Germline loops: CDR1 SGHTA, CDR2 FQGNSA. The CDR3 consists of 18 residues. The CDR3 reads CASSFLLAGGPAGDTQYF. Here the CDR3 DNA reads TGTGCCAGCAGCTTTTTACTAGCGGGGGGACCCGCGGGGGATACGCAGTATTTT.

The chain recombines TRBV29-1 with TRBJ2-1, with D possibly matching TRBD2 (6 bases). The V gene's germline CDR1 is SQVTM and CDR2 ANQGSEA. This CDR3 is built from 11 residues. The ends were cut back, 4 bases at V and 5 bases at J, with 6 bases in the middle. The CDR3 is CSVGGDNEQFF. As DNA, the CDR3 is TGCAGCGTTGGGGGGGACAATGAGCAGTTCTTC.

The table lists this clone with a few counts. The chain joins TRBV2 to TRBJ2-5, with 15 bases matching TRBD2. CDR1 and CDR2 (germline): SNHLY, FYNNEI. Trimming took 6 bases from V and 5 from J; bases not matched to a gene: 10. The CDR3 is made up of 17 amino acids. As DNA, the CDR3 is TGTGCCAGCAGGACCGGACTAGCGGGAGGGCCAGGGGAGACCCAGTACTTC. It translates to CASRTGLAGGPGETQYF.

This rearrangement joins TRBV29-1 to TRBJ2-1; a possible D gene is TRBD2 (5 bases). The CDR3 sequence is 9 residues long. Per germline, CDR1 SQVTM and CDR2 ANQGSEA. Between the trimmed V and J ends, which lost 7 bases and 11 bases, there was a span of 9 bases. CDR3 sequence (DNA): TGCAGCGACAAGCGGCAGCAGTTCTTC. Translation gives CSDKRQQFF.

The chain employs TRBV15 and TRBJ1-2, with TRBD1 as a possible D gene (6 bases). CDR3 length equals 16 residues. Trimming took off 1 base at V and 4 bases at J, with 16 bases between the two ends. Germline CDR1 reads LNHNV; CDR2 reads YYDKDF (reference sequence). The CDR3 loop is CATSRGGQFLIYGYTF. DNA of the CDR3: TGTGCCACCAGCAGAGGGGGGCAGTTCTTAATCTATGGCTACACCTTC.

The rearrangement links TRBV2 to TRBJ1-6; TRBD1 matches 8 bases. The V and J ends lost 5 bases and 10 bases, in that order; junction bases with no gene match: 16. Germline V gene data show CDR1 as SNHLY and CDR2 as FYNNEI. The CDR3 consists of 17 residues. The CDR3 here is CASSILTGAYSKSPLHF. CDR3 nucleotides: TGTGCCAGCAGTATACTGACAGGGGCCTATTCCAAATCACCCCTCCACTTT.

The count of this clone is one. V usage is TRBV7-2 and J usage is TRBJ2-3, with TRBD2 matching 8 bases. The CDR3 spans 16 residues. Trimming removed 5 bases from V and 2 bases from J; junction bases left unmatched: 9. CDR1 is SGHTA, CDR2 FQGNSA, per germline. The CDR3 loop reads CASSPPGAGATDTQYF. DNA of the CDR3: TGTGCCAGCAGCCCGCCAGGAGCGGGGGCCACAGATACGCAGTATTTT.

This clone was detected only a few times. The CDR3 coding sequence is TGTGCCAGCAGCCCTCGGGGGTATTGGACAGATACGCAGTATTTT. Translated: CASSPRGYWTDTQYF. The chain employs TRBV7-6 and TRBJ2-3; maybe TRBD2 (6 bases). Germline CDR1 and CDR2: SGHVS and FNYEAQ. V lost 5 bases, J lost 3 bases, and 15 bases lay in between. This CDR3 has 15 amino acids.

The chain links TRBV13 to TRBJ2-5; no definite D call. The CDR3 runs to 12 residues. Germline CDR1 and CDR2: PRHDT and FYEKMQ (reference sequence). V lost 5 bases and J lost 5, with 9 bases in between. The CDR3 loop is CASSREKETQYF. DNA of the CDR3: TGTGCCAGCAGCAGAGAGAAGGAGACCCAGTACTTC. The whole variable domain, filled in from reference TRBV13 and TRBJ2-5, reads AAGVIQSPRHLIKEKRETATLKCYPIPRHDTVYWYQQGPGQDPQFLISFYEKMQSDKGSIPDRFSAQQFSDYHSELNMSSLELGDSALYFCASSREKETQYFGPGTRLLVL.

The rearrangement links TRBV21-1 to TRBJ1-2; the table's D call, TRBD1, has no DNA check behind it. TRBV21-1 is listed as a pseudogene. This CDR3 contains 14 residues. The CDR3 bases are TGTGCCAGCAGCAATGAAAGGGACAGGGAGAACTACACCTTC. This sequence encodes CASSNERDRENYTF.

The chain links TRBV9 to TRBJ2-2, with a tentative D call TRBD2 (6 bases). Germline CDR1 SGDLS, CDR2 YYNGEE. There are 16 residues in the CDR3. V was clipped by 1 base and J by 2 bases, with 12 bases between them. The chain's CDR3 is CASSVLANVNTGELFF. In DNA, the CDR3 is TGTGCCAGCAGCGTACTAGCGAACGTTAACACCGGGGAGCTGTTTTTT.

This clone appeared a single time. V gene TRBV11-2 combines with J gene TRBJ2-3; 8 positions agree with TRBD1. J gave up 2 bases and V 0 bases, and 13 bases lay outside the gene matches. This CDR3 has 19 amino acids. Germline CDR1 reads SGHAT; CDR2 reads FQNNGV. DNA of the CDR3: TGTGCCAGCAGCTTAGATTCCTGGAGGGACAGGATATTCACAGATACGCAGTATTTT. This codes for CASSLDSWRDRIFTDTQYF.

A few counts support this clone. V is TRBV29-1 and J is TRBJ1-5; D remains unclear. The germline CDR1 and CDR2 sequences are SQVTM and ANQGSEA. V was shortened by 6 bases and J by 5 bases, with 14 bases between the two germline ends. The CDR3 has 13 amino acids. The DNA for the CDR3 is TGCAGCGTCAAGGACGGGGTCCATCAGCCCCAGCATTTT. As protein: CSVKDGVHQPQHF.

This chain connects TRBV4-1 to TRBJ2-1; TRBD2 matches 12 bases. The CDR3 loop spans 15 amino acids. V lost 5 bases to trimming and J lost 9 bases; unmatched junction nucleotides: 8. Germline V gives CDR1 MGHRA, CDR2 YSYEKL. The CDR3: CASSYGLAGRSEQFF. For the CDR3, the DNA is TGCGCCAGCAGCTACGGACTAGCGGGGCGTAGTGAGCAGTTCTTC.